The rows below give T cell receptor beta chains drawn from one sample of a study of blood T cell repertoires in COVID-19. Libraries were prepared by immunoSEQ multiplex PCR; TCRdb keeps only in-frame clonotypes and omits some of them. The sample lists fewer than 200,000 clones, about 85% occurring once. The sequencing sample was made of peripheral blood. These receptors originate from a man in his 60s who had recovered from COVID-19. CDR3s include the opening cysteine and the closing phenylalanine or tryptophan. Fields, in order: clone size, D gene, J gene, V gene, CDR3 protein, CDR3 DNA. The D gene is left open where the match is weak. Not every row has a clone size; where given, it reads once, few, many or a size class.

size: NA; D: TRBD2; J: TRBJ2-5; V: TRBV3-1/TRBV3-2; CDR3: CASSPGLRIETQYF; DNA: TGTGCCAGCAGCCCGGGACTAAGAATAGAGACCCAGTACTTC
size: NA; D: TRBD2; J: TRBJ2-3; V: TRBV7-6; CDR3: CASSLEGGGMGTDTQYF; DNA: TGTGCCAGCAGCTTAGAAGGCGGGGGAATGGGGACAGATACGCAGTATTTT
size: NA; D: TRBD1; J: TRBJ1-2; V: TRBV7-2; CDR3: CASSHRGQENYGYTF; DNA: TGTGCCAGCAGCCACCGTGGACAGGAGAACTATGGCTACACCTTC
size: NA; D: TRBD1; J: TRBJ2-1; V: TRBV6-2/TRBV6-3; CDR3: CASSLRQGAYNEQFF; DNA: TGTGCCAGCAGTTTAAGGCAGGGGGCATACAATGAGCAGTTCTTC
size: NA; D: NA; J: TRBJ2-5; V: TRBV4-2; CDR3: CASSQDTRARFQETQYF; DNA: TGTGCCAGCAGCCAAGATACGAGGGCCCGATTCCAAGAGACCCAGTACTTC
size: NA; D: NA; J: TRBJ2-5; V: TRBV21-1; CDR3: CASSKKTGAREEPAETQYF; DNA: TGTGCCAGCAGCAAAAAAACCGGGGCACGGGAGGAACCGGCGGAGACCCAGTACTTC
size: few; D: NA; J: TRBJ2-1; V: TRBV19; CDR3: CASRPVRDKGSYNEQFF; DNA: TGTGCCAGTAGACCGGTCCGGGACAAAGGCTCCTACAATGAGCAGTTCTTC
size: few; D: TRBD1; J: TRBJ2-7; V: TRBV18; CDR3: CASSPGTGDEQYF; DNA: TGTGCCAGCTCACCCGGGACAGGGGACGAGCAGTACTTC
size: once; D: TRBD2; J: TRBJ2-1; V: TRBV10-3; CDR3: CAITPGLGRSNEQFF; DNA: TGTGCCATCACCCCCGGACTAGGGAGAAGCAATGAGCAGTTCTTC
size: NA; D: NA; J: TRBJ1-2; V: TRBV7-2; CDR3: CASSLAGSGGYTF; DNA: TGTGCCAGCAGCTTAGCAGGGAGTGGTGGCTACACCTTC
size: few; D: NA; J: TRBJ2-7; V: TRBV7-9; CDR3: CASSLDRDEQYF; DNA: TGTGCCAGCAGCTTAGACAGGGACGAGCAGTACTTC
size: NA; D: NA; J: TRBJ2-1; V: TRBV5-1; CDR3: CASSFLQGEGNEQFF; DNA: TGCGCCAGCAGCTTCTTACAGGGGGAGGGCAATGAGCAGTTCTTC
size: NA; D: NA; J: TRBJ1-1; V: TRBV10-3; CDR3: CAISESIAEAFF; DNA: TGTGCCATCAGTGAGTCTATAGCTGAAGCTTTCTTT
size: NA; D: NA; J: TRBJ1-2; V: TRBV29-1; CDR3: CSVEFAGFYGYTF; DNA: TGCAGCGTCGAATTCGCAGGGTTCTATGGCTACACCTTC
size: NA; D: NA; J: TRBJ2-7; V: TRBV7-8; CDR3: CASSLGGQTPYEQYF; DNA: TGTGCCAGCAGCTTAGGTGGGCAGACCCCCTACGAGCAGTACTTC
size: NA; D: NA; J: TRBJ2-3; V: TRBV4-2; CDR3: CASSPEQDWEFVGTQYF; DNA: TGTGCCAGCAGCCCAGAGCAAGATTGGGAGTTTGTAGGTACGCAGTATTTT
size: once; D: NA; J: TRBJ2-3; V: TRBV18; CDR3: CASSQTYTDTQYF; DNA: TGTGCCAGCTCACAGACTTACACAGATACGCAGTATTTT
size: NA; D: NA; J: TRBJ2-1; V: TRBV7-9; CDR3: CASSHRQSNEQFF; DNA: TGTGCCAGCAGCCACCGACAGTCCAATGAGCAGTTCTTC
size: NA; D: NA; J: TRBJ2-3; V: TRBV3-1/TRBV3-2; CDR3: CASSLPAADTQYF; DNA: TGTGCCAGCAGTCTACCTGCGGCAGATACGCAGTATTTT
size: NA; D: NA; J: TRBJ1-2; V: TRBV9; CDR3: CASSVVLNYGYTF; DNA: TGTGCCAGCAGCGTCGTCCTTAACTATGGCTACACCTTC
size: NA; D: NA; J: TRBJ1-2; V: TRBV6-5; CDR3: CASSSGRLEANYGYTF; DNA: TGTGCCAGCAGTTCCGGTCGACTTGAAGCTAACTATGGCTACACCTTC
size: NA; D: NA; J: TRBJ2-6; V: TRBV19; CDR3: CASRGPGGANVLTF; DNA: TGTGCCAGTAGGGGGCCTGGTGGGGCCAACGTCCTGACTTTC
size: NA; D: NA; J: TRBJ2-7; V: TRBV27; CDR3: CASSLREGSYEQYF; DNA: TGTGCCAGCAGTTTGAGGGAAGGCTCCTACGAGCAGTACTTC
size: NA; D: NA; J: TRBJ1-6; V: TRBV30; CDR3: CAWSVGRSGNSPLHF; DNA: TGTGCCTGGAGCGTGGGTCGGAGTGGTAATTCACCCCTCCACTTT
size: NA; D: NA; J: TRBJ1-2; V: TRBV5-5; CDR3: CASSLEPRAFLDGYTF; DNA: TGTGCCAGCAGCTTGGAGCCCAGGGCCTTTCTTGATGGCTACACCTTC
size: once; D: NA; J: TRBJ1-1; V: TRBV7-9; CDR3: CASSLAGLQGSEAFF; DNA: TGTGCCAGCAGCTTAGCCGGATTACAGGGAAGTGAAGCTTTCTTT
size: NA; D: TRBD1; J: TRBJ1-2; V: TRBV10-3; CDR3: CAIKGQGRYGYTF; DNA: TGTGCCATCAAGGGACAGGGACGCTACGGCTACACCTTC
size: NA; D: TRBD1; J: TRBJ1-1; V: TRBV3-1/TRBV3-2; CDR3: CASSQVGRGQVAFF; DNA: TGTGCCAGCAGCCAAGTAGGCAGGGGGCAGGTAGCTTTCTTT
size: NA; D: NA; J: TRBJ1-1; V: TRBV29-1; CDR3: CSVRQQLNTEAFF; DNA: TGCAGCGTCCGACAGCAACTGAACACTGAAGCTTTCTTT
size: NA; D: NA; J: TRBJ2-1; V: TRBV6-5; CDR3: CASSWRQGGDNEQFF; DNA: TGTGCCAGCAGTTGGAGACAGGGAGGAGACAATGAGCAGTTCTTC
size: few; D: NA; J: TRBJ2-7; V: TRBV7-9; CDR3: CASSETSREQYF; DNA: TGTGCCAGCAGCGAAACTAGTCGGGAGCAGTACTTC
size: NA; D: TRBD2; J: TRBJ2-7; V: TRBV3-1/TRBV3-2; CDR3: CASSPRTSGGPSYEQYF; DNA: TGTGCCAGCAGTCCTAGGACTAGCGGGGGGCCGTCGTACGAGCAGTACTTC
size: NA; D: NA; J: TRBJ2-7; V: TRBV11-2; CDR3: CASSLGGGSYEQYF; DNA: TGTGCCAGCAGCTTAGGAGGCGGTTCCTACGAGCAGTACTTC
size: NA; D: NA; J: TRBJ1-2; V: TRBV6-5; CDR3: CASSYSYKSNYGYTF; DNA: TGTGCCAGCAGTTACTCGTACAAGTCTAACTATGGCTACACCTTC
size: NA; D: TRBD2; J: TRBJ2-1; V: TRBV6-5; CDR3: CASRPGLAVNNEQFF; DNA: TGTGCCAGCAGACCCGGACTAGCGGTGAACAATGAGCAGTTCTTC
size: NA; D: NA; J: TRBJ1-1; V: TRBV27; CDR3: CASSFLPRDGVTTEAFF; DNA: TGTGCCAGCAGTTTCTTACCTCGTGACGGAGTGACCACTGAAGCTTTCTTT
size: NA; D: NA; J: TRBJ1-6; V: TRBV11-2; CDR3: CASSLPGQNWHSPLHF; DNA: TGTGCCAGCAGCTTACCTGGACAGAATTGGCATTCACCCCTCCACTTT
size: once; D: NA; J: TRBJ2-3; V: TRBV2; CDR3: CASSEKQGTDTQYF; DNA: TGTGCCAGCAGTGAAAAACAGGGCACAGATACGCAGTATTTT
size: NA; D: NA; J: TRBJ1-1; V: TRBV18; CDR3: CASSPSSGNTEAFF; DNA: TGTGCCAGCTCACCCTCATCGGGGAACACTGAAGCTTTCTTT
size: once; D: NA; J: TRBJ2-3; V: TRBV2; CDR3: CASSVRTVGDTQYF; DNA: TGTGCCAGCAGTGTTAGAACCGTCGGAGATACGCAGTATTTT
size: NA; D: NA; J: TRBJ2-1; V: TRBV24-1; CDR3: CATSDLWAGTYNEQFF; DNA: TGTGCCACCAGTGATTTGTGGGCGGGGACCTACAATGAGCAGTTCTTC
size: NA; D: TRBD2; J: TRBJ2-1; V: TRBV11-2; CDR3: CASSSPTSGGAQNNEQFF; DNA: TGTGCCAGCAGCTCTCCGACTAGCGGGGGGGCTCAAAACAATGAGCAGTTCTTC
size: NA; D: TRBD1; J: TRBJ2-5; V: TRBV13; CDR3: CASSLGTGDETQYF; DNA: TGTGCCAGCAGCTTAGGGACAGGGGATGAGACCCAGTACTTC
size: once; D: TRBD2; J: TRBJ2-7; V: TRBV7-3; CDR3: CASSGAGTSGGPPPTYEQYF; DNA: TGTGCCAGCAGCGGGGCCGGGACTAGCGGGGGGCCACCCCCAACCTACGAGCAGTACTTC
size: NA; D: TRBD1; J: TRBJ2-1; V: TRBV19; CDR3: CASSGDSYNEQFF; DNA: TGTGCCAGTAGTGGGGACAGCTACAATGAGCAGTTCTTC
size: NA; D: NA; J: TRBJ2-7; V: TRBV7-2; CDR3: CASSPSRGIYSYEQYF; DNA: TGTGCCAGCAGCCCATCAAGGGGGATCTACTCCTACGAGCAGTACTTC
size: NA; D: TRBD1; J: TRBJ2-7; V: TRBV10-3; CDR3: CAISGIQGDEQYF; DNA: TGTGCCATCAGTGGCATACAGGGGGACGAGCAGTACTTC
size: NA; D: TRBD1; J: TRBJ2-5; V: TRBV11-3; CDR3: CASSLAGTVQETQYF; DNA: TGTGCCAGCAGCTTAGCTGGGACAGTTCAAGAGACCCAGTACTTC
size: NA; D: NA; J: TRBJ2-3; V: TRBV10-3; CDR3: CAIRGQGRSDTQYF; DNA: TGTGCCATCAGGGGACAAGGAAGGTCGGATACGCAGTATTTT
size: NA; D: NA; J: TRBJ2-7; V: TRBV11-2; CDR3: CASSQLSGEVF; DNA: TGTGCCAGCAGCCAACTTAGCGGAGAAGTCTTC
size: once; D: TRBD2; J: TRBJ2-5; V: TRBV11-1; CDR3: CASTIYGSGVQETQYF; DNA: TGTGCCAGCACCATCTATGGGAGCGGGGTCCAAGAGACCCAGTACTTC
size: NA; D: TRBD2; J: TRBJ2-1; V: TRBV7-2; CDR3: CASSRFGGNEQFF; DNA: TGTGCCAGCAGCCGGTTCGGGGGGAATGAGCAGTTCTTC
size: NA; D: NA; J: TRBJ2-2; V: TRBV7-2; CDR3: CASSLTGTNTGELFF; DNA: TGTGCCAGCAGCTTAACAGGGACGAACACCGGGGAGCTGTTTTTT
size: NA; D: NA; J: TRBJ2-1; V: TRBV3-1/TRBV3-2; CDR3: CASSQVRLADDPNEQFF; DNA: TGTGCCAGCAGCCAAGTGAGGCTAGCTGACGATCCCAATGAGCAGTTCTTC
size: NA; D: NA; J: TRBJ2-6; V: TRBV5-1; CDR3: CASSFEGGSGANVLTF; DNA: TGCGCCAGCAGCTTCGAGGGAGGCTCTGGGGCCAACGTCCTGACTTTC
size: NA; D: NA; J: TRBJ1-2; V: TRBV30; CDR3: CAWSGQVIYGYTF; DNA: TGTGCCTGGAGTGGACAGGTTATTTATGGCTACACCTTC